These 11 T cell receptor beta chains originate from one sample sequenced in a study of Graves' ophthalmopathy and Graves' hyperthyroidism. RNA transcripts provided the template for amplifying TCR beta CDR3 regions. An opening RT-PCR round employed HTBI primers and preceded a second-round multiplex PCR. Each CDR3 protein is one row after TCRdb ran MiXCR on the multiplex PCR reads. The sample includes 560,000 or so distinct CDR3 sequences, just under 40% seen only once; the top ten take about 4%. The sample comprised peripheral blood or thyroid tissue (not recorded which). These receptors all stem from an adult man with Graves' hyperthyroidism.

The chain uses TRBV14 and TRBJ2-2; D is tentatively TRBD1 or TRBD2 (5 bases each). V lost 5 bases to trimming and J lost 6 bases, with 10 bases between them. The CDR3 totals 13 residues. Germline CDR1 SGHDN, CDR2 FVKESK. CDR3: CASSAWGSGELFF. CDR3 nucleotides: TGTGCCAGCAGCGCGTGGGGGTCCGGGGAGCTGTTTTTT.

The J gene is TRBJ1-5, the V gene TRBV4-1; possible D gene TRBD1, 6 bases. The CDR3 consists of 16 residues. Germline CDR1 is MGHRA and CDR2 is YSYEKL. V was shortened by 4 bases and J by 5 bases, with 18 bases between the two germline ends. CDR3 in DNA: TGCGCCAGCAGCCTTCTAGGGGGGGGACTCGATCAGCCCCAGCATTTT. This gives the protein CASSLLGGGLDQPQHF.

This chain connects TRBV6-5 to TRBJ2-7; maybe TRBD1 (6 bases). Germline loops: CDR1 MNHEY, CDR2 SVGAGI. This CDR3 has 11 amino acids. The ends were cut back, 7 bases at V and 4 bases at J, with 8 bases in the middle. This CDR3 is CASKGGYEQYF. In DNA form, the CDR3 reads TGTGCCAGCAAAGGGGGTTACGAGCAGTACTTC.

The rearrangement joins TRBV7-9 to TRBJ1-6; 7 bases align to TRBD1. The V and J ends lost 5 bases and 10 bases, in that order; junction bases with no gene match: 8. This CDR3 has 14 residues. Germline V lookup: CDR1 SEHNR, CDR2 FQNEAQ (reference sequence). The CDR3 DNA is TGTGCCAGCAGCCGGGGACAGCAGATCTCACCCCTCCACTTT. This translates into CASSRGQQISPLHF.

In this sample, this clonotype turned up many times. The chain employs TRBV6-1 and TRBJ1-2; TRBD1 matches 8 bases. The CDR3 extends over 16 amino acids. CDR1 and CDR2 (germline): MNHNS, SASEGT. After removal of 0 bases from V and 5 bases from J, the junction contained 8 bases not matched to a gene. The CDR3 spells CASSEAGGQGSYGYTF. The CDR3 region has the DNA TGTGCCAGCAGTGAAGCAGGCGGACAGGGCTCTTATGGCTACACCTTC.

This clonotype showed up just once. A single base separates this from a much larger clone, so it may be a read error. The V gene is TRBV12-3 or TRBV12-4, the J gene TRBJ1-4; unclear D gene. The CDR3 is 14 amino acids. V lost 6 bases and J 7 bases, leaving 15 bases between the germline ends. The CDR3, as DNA: TGTGCCAGCAGCCAATTCCGGGGTGGTGAAAAACTGTTTTTT. It is translated as CASSQFRGGEKLFF.

The sample holds a few counts of this clonotype. This sequence joins TRBV5-1 and TRBJ1-1; 12 bases match TRBD1. This CDR3 contains 18 residues. From germline, CDR1 is SGHRS and CDR2 YFSETQ. Trimming removed 0 bases from V and 0 bases from J; junction bases left unmatched: 6. CDR3 protein: CASSLAPGQGAMNTEAFF. CDR3 nucleotides: TGCGCCAGCAGCTTGGCACCGGGACAGGGGGCTATGAACACTGAAGCTTTCTTT.

The chain employs TRBV27 and TRBJ1-6, with 7 bases identical to TRBD1. The J segment lost 10 bases and the V segment lost 2 bases, leaving 14 bases of the junction unmatched. The CDR3 sequence is 17 residues long. Looked up from germline, CDR1 is MNHEY and CDR2 is SMNVEV (reference sequence). CDR3 residues: CASSLAYGQVGKSPLHF. For the CDR3, the DNA is TGTGCCAGCAGTTTAGCGTACGGACAGGTGGGGAAATCACCCCTCCACTTT.

The CDR3 sequence is CASSARALGPYEQYF. CDR3 nucleotide sequence: TGTGCCAGCAGTGCTAGGGCCCTAGGGCCCTACGAGCAGTACTTC. The chain recombines TRBV7-2 with TRBJ2-7; D unclear. The CDR3 covers 15 residues. Germline V lookup: CDR1 SGHTA, CDR2 FQGNSA. V dropped 6 bases and J dropped 2 bases, with 17 bases sitting between them.

The CDR3 DNA follows: TGCAGCGGGATGACAGGAGACACCGGGGAGCTGTTTTTT. Amino acid sequence: CSGMTGDTGELFF. This chain uses TRBV29-1 with TRBJ2-2; weak D call: TRBD1 (6 bases). V lost 7 bases to trimming and J lost 3 bases, with 12 bases between them. The CDR3 runs to 13 residues. Germline values: CDR1 SQVTM, CDR2 ANQGSEA.

This clonotype was seen many times. The chain combines TRBV6-1 with TRBJ1-5; tentatively, D is TRBD1 (5 bases). This CDR3 contains 13 residues. V was cut by 5 bases and J by 4 bases, with 9 bases left in between. CDR1 is MNHNS, CDR2 SASEGT, per germline. CDR3 DNA: TGTGCCAGCAGTACCAGGGAGAATCAGCCCCAGCATTTT. This sequence encodes CASSTRENQPQHF.